The 2 T cell receptor beta chains in this list originate from one sample, sequenced in a study of T cells expressing NK-cell markers. TCRdb reworked the 5' RACE reads into one entry per CDR3 protein, no DNA. The repertoire shows about 260,000 distinct CDR3 sequences; the top ten hold 4% to 5%. Sequences were obtained from blood T cells: a sorted CD56 or NKG2C T cell subset, CD4+ or CD8+ T cells, or bulk PBMC T cells (not recorded which). The receptors derive from a woman aged 18-70 years in good health.

The V gene is TRBV29-1, the J gene TRBJ2-5; TCRdb's D gene call, TRBD2, goes unchecked for lack of DNA. This CDR3 spans 16 amino acids. Germline V gives CDR1 SQVTM, CDR2 ANQGSEA. CDR3 in amino acids: CSVPGTSGRYQETQYF.

V gene TRBV15 combines with J gene TRBJ1-5. The CDR3 has 16 residues. Germline V CDR1 and CDR2: LNHNV, YYDKDF (reference sequence). The CDR3 loop is CATSVGRTNSNQPQHF.